This paragraph covers one T cell receptor beta chain sequence. This record comes from a study of shared clonotypes between healthy human individuals. V lost 0 bases and J 1 base, leaving 15 bases between the germline ends. Germline values: CDR1 LGHNA, CDR2 YSLEER. This CDR3 contains 18 residues. The assay was immunoSEQ multiplex PCR, and TCRdb's table has in-frame clones only and misses some. The table has 2 million to 2.5 million clones, roughly 95% seen once. The chain joins TRBV4-3 to TRBJ2-2, with D possibly TRBD1 on 6 matching bases. The sequenced material came from naive CD4+ T cells sorted from blood. Regarding subset: CD45RA+ positively selected. This receptor was identified in a young man in good health. CDR3 nucleotide sequence: TGCGCCAGCAGCCAAGACCCCTTGACAGGAGTGAACACCGGGGAGCTGTTTTTT. It specifies CASSQDPLTGVNTGELFF.